This record covers a single TCR beta chain. V was trimmed by 2 bases and J by 9 bases, leaving 11 bases between them. Germline CDR1 SGHTA, CDR2 FQGNSA. The length of the CDR3 is 13 residues. The data were produced by immunoSEQ multiplex PCR, yet TCRdb's version contains in-frame clones alone and is incomplete. The sample has around 62,000 clones; 80% to 90% are singletons. The sample belongs to a study of T cell changes during pregnancy in multiple sclerosis. The sequenced sample was peripheral blood, obtained in the first trimester of pregnancy. This clonotype was sampled from a female donor with multiple sclerosis, enrolled in a pregnancy study. The chain recombines TRBV7-2 with TRBJ2-1; D gene uncertain. CDR3 sequence: CASSLTPMSEQFF. The CDR3 bases are TGTGCCAGCAGCTTAACCCCAATGAGTGAGCAGTTCTTC. The full variable domain, rest sourced from reference TRBV7-2 and TRBJ2-1, is GAGVSQSPSNKVTEKGKDVELRCDPISGHTALYWYRQSLGQGLEFLIYFQGNSAPDKSGLPSDRFSAERTGGSVSTLTIQRTQQEDSAVYLCASSLTPMSEQFFGPGTRLTVL.